What follows is one T cell receptor (beta chain) and its context. Its antigen is currently unknown. The data originate from a study of cytomegalovirus exposure and HLA in healthy donors. Primers for the PCR totalled 60 Vbeta and 13 Jbeta. TCRdb keeps only in-frame clones here, not all; method: immunoSEQ multiplex PCR. This table holds some 150,000 clones, around 85% found once. Overall study results and limits: Earlier results showed most TCR beta V segments being productive about 87% or about 30% of the time. One later analysis reportedly identified an Asian-associated ancestry cluster that showed fewer N-insertions than the roughly 700-donor mean.

V was shortened by 0 bases and J by 2 bases, with 9 bases between the two germline ends. CDR1 is SGHDT and CDR2 is YYEEEE in the germline V gene. The CDR3 runs to 15 residues. The sequencing sample was made of PBMCs. The chain recombines TRBV5-6 with TRBJ2-1, with D possibly matching TRBD2 (6 bases). The TCR originated in a man aged 35 to 55 in good health and CMV-seronegative. The CDR3 DNA reads as TGTGCCAGCAGCTTGGCCGGGAGCCCCTACAATGAGCAGTTCTTC. This encodes CASSLAGSPYNEQFF.